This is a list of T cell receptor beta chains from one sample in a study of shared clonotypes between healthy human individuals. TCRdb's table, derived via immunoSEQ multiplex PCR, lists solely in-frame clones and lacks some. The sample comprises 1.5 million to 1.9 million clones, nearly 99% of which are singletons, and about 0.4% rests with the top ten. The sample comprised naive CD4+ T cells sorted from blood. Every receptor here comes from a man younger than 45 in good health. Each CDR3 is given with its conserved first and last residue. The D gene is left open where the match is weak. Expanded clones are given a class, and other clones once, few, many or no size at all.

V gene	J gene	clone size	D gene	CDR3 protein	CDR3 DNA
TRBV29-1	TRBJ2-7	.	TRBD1	CSVGQGTYEQYF	TGCAGCGTCGGACAGGGGACCTACGAGCAGTACTTC
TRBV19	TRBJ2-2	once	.	CASSTHSPSTNTGELFF	TGTGCCAGTAGTACCCACTCCCCCTCGACGAACACCGGGGAGCTGTTTTTT
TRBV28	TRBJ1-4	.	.	CASRSAGEREKLFF	TGTGCCAGCAGATCGGCAGGGGAACGTGAAAAACTGTTTTTT
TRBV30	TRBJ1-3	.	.	CAWSRDGNTIYF	TGTGCCTGGAGCAGGGATGGAAACACCATATATTTT
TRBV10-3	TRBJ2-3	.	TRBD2	CAITPGLAGTDTQYF	TGTGCCATCACCCCGGGACTAGCGGGCACAGATACGCAGTATTTT
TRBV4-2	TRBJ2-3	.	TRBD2	CASSRESGRASADTQYF	TGTGCCAGCAGCCGCGAAAGCGGGAGGGCAAGCGCAGATACGCAGTATTTT
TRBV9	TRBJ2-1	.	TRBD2	CASSVAMGLAGLGEQFF	TGTGCCAGCAGCGTAGCTATGGGACTAGCGGGGCTGGGTGAGCAGTTCTTC
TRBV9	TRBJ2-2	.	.	CASSVATVVEGGANTGELFF	TGTGCCAGCAGCGTAGCTACGGTTGTGGAGGGGGGAGCTAACACCGGGGAGCTGTTTTTT
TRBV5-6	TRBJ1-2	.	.	CASSLEGSGYTF	TGTGCCAGCAGCTTAGAGGGGTCTGGCTACACCTTC
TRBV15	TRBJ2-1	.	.	CATSRDRYGWNNEQFF	TGTGCCACCAGCAGAGATCGTTACGGGTGGAACAATGAGCAGTTCTTC
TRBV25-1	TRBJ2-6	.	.	CASRSSRAGANVLTF	TGTGCCAGCAGGTCTTCCAGGGCTGGGGCCAACGTCCTGACTTTC
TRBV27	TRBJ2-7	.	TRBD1	CASSRAGTGIYEQYF	TGTGCCAGCAGTAGAGCCGGGACAGGTATCTACGAGCAGTACTTC
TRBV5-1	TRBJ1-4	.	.	CASSPGGVSEKLFF	TGCGCCAGCAGCCCCGGAGGCGTATCAGAAAAACTGTTTTTT
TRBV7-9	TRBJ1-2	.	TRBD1	CASSPQTGGGYGYTF	TGTGCCAGCAGCCCACAGACAGGGGGCGGCTATGGCTACACCTTC
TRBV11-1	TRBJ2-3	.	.	CASSSRVADTQYF	TGTGCCAGCAGCTCCAGAGTGGCAGATACGCAGTATTTT
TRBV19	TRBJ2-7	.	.	CASSKGHPYEQYF	TGTGCCAGTAGTAAAGGACACCCCTACGAGCAGTACTTC
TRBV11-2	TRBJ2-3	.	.	CASSSVTQYF	TGTGCCAGCAGCTCGGTTACGCAGTATTTT
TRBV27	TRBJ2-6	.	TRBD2	CASSFLGRAVGANVLTF	TGTGCCAGCAGTTTTCTCGGGAGGGCCGTTGGGGCCAACGTCCTGACTTTC
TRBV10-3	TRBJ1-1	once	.	CAIRAGLNTEAFF	TGTGCCATCAGGGCAGGGTTGAACACTGAAGCTTTCTTT
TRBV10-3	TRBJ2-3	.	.	CAISERGSTDTQYF	TGTGCCATCAGTGAGCGCGGGAGCACAGATACGCAGTATTTT
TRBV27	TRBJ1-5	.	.	CASNTREGSNQPQHF	TGTGCCAGCAATACCAGGGAGGGTAGCAATCAGCCCCAGCATTTT
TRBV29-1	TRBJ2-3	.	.	CSVYSRPSTDTQYF	TGCAGCGTCTACTCGAGGCCTAGCACAGATACGCAGTATTTT
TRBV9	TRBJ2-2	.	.	CASSTQGSLNTGELFF	TGTGCCAGCAGCACACAAGGTTCCTTGAACACCGGGGAGCTGTTTTTT
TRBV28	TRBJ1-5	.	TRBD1	CASSLWTGIGNQPQHF	TGTGCCAGCAGTTTATGGACAGGGATCGGCAATCAGCCCCAGCATTTT
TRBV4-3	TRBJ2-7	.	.	CASSQSLTQPYEQYF	TGCGCCAGCAGCCAATCCTTGACCCAACCTTACGAGCAGTACTTC
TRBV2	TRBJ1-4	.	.	CASSQRTANFEKLFF	TGTGCCAGCAGTCAACGGACAGCGAACTTTGAAAAACTGTTTTTT
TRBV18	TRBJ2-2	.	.	CASSRDQTTGELFF	TGTGCCAGCTCACGGGACCAGACCACCGGGGAGCTGTTTTTT
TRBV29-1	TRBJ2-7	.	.	CSVGSSYEQYF	TGCAGCGTTGGGTCTTCCTACGAGCAGTACTTC